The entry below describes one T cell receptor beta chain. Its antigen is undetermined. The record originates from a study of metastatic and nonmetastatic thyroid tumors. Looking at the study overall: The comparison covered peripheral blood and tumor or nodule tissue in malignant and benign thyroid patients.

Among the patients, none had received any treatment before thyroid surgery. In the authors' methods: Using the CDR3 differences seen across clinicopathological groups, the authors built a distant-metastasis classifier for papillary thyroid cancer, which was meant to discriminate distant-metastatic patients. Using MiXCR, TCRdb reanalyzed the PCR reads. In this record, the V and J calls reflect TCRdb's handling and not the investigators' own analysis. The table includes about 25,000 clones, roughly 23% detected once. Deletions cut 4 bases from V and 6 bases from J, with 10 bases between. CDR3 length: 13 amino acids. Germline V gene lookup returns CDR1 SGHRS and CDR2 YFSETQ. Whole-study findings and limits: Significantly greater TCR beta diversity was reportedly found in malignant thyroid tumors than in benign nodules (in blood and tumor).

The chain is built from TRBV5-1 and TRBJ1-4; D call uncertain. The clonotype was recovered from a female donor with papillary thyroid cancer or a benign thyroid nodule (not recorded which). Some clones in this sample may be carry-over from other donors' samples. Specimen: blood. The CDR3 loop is CASSIRLDEKLFF. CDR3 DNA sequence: TGCGCCAGCAGCATCCGATTGGATGAAAAACTGTTTTTT. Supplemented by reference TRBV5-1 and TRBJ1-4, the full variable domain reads KAGVTQTPRYLIKTRGQQVTLSCSPISGHRSVSWYQQTPGQGLQFLFEYFSETQRNKGNFPGRFSGRQFSNSRSEMNVSTLELGDSALYLCASSIRLDEKLFFGSGTQLSVL.